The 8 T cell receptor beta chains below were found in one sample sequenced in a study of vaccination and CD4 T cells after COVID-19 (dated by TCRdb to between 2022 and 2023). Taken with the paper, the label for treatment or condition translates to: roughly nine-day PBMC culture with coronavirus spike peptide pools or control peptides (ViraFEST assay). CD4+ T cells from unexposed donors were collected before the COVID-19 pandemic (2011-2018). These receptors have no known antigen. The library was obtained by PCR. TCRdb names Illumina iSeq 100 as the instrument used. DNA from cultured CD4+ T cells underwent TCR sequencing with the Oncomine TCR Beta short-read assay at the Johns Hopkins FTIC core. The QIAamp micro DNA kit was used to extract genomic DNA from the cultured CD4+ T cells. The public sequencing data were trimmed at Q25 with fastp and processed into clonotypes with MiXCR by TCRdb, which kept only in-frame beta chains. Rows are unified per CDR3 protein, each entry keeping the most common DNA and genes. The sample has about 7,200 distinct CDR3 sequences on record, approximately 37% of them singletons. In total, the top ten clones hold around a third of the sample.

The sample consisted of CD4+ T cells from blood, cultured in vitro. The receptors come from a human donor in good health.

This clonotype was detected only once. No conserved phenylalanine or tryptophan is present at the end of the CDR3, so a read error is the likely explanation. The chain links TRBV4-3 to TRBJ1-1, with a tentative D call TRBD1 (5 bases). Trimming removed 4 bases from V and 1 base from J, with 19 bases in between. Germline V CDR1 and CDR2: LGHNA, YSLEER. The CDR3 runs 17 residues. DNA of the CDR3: TGCGCCAGCAGCCGAGGGGTACTCGAAGTGGGGAACACTGAAGCTTTCCTT. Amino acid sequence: CASSRGVLEVGNTEAFL.

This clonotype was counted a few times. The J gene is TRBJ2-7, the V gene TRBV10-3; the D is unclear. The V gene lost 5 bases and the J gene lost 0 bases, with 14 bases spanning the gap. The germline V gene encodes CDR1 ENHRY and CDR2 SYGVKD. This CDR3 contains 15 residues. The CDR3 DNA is TGTGCCATCAGTCCGTTTGGGGAAGGCTCCTACGAGCAGTACTTC. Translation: CAISPFGEGSYEQYF.

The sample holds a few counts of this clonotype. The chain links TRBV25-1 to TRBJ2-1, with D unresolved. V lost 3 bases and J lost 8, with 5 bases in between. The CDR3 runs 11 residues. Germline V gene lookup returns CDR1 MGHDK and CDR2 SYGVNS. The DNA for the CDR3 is TGTGCCAGCAGTGAGCTCTATGAGCAGTTCTTC. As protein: CASSELYEQFF.

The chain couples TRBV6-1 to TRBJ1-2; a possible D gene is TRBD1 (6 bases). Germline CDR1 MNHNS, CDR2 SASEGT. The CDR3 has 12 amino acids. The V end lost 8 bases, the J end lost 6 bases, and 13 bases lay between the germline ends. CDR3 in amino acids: CASGPGGDGYTF. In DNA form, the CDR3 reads TGTGCCAGCGGGCCGGGGGGCGATGGCTACACCTTC.

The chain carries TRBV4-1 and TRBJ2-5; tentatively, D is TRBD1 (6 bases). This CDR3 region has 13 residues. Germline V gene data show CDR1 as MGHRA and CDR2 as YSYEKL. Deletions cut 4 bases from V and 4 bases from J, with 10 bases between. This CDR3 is CASSLLGGETQYF. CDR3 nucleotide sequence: TGCGCCAGCAGCCTCCTAGGGGGAGAGACCCAGTACTTC.

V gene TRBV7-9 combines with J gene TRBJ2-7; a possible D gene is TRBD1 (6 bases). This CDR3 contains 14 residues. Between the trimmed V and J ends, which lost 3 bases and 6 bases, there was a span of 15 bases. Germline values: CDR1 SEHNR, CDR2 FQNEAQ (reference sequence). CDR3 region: CASSFSWTDGEQYF. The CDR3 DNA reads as TGTGCCAGCAGCTTTTCTTGGACAGACGGCGAGCAGTACTTC.

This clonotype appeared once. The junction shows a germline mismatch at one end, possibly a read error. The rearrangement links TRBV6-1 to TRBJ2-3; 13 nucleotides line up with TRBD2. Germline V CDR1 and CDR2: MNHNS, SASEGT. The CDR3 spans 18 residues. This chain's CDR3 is CAISTTSGRVLGTDTQYF. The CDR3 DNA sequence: TGTGCCATCAGTACCACTAGCGGGAGGGTATTAGGGACAGATACGCAGTATTTT.

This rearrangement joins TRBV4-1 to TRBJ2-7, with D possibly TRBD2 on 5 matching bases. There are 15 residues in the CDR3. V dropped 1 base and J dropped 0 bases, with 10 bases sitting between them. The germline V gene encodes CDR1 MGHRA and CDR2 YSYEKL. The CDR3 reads CASSQGSGYSYEQYF. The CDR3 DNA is TGCGCCAGCAGCCAAGGAAGCGGATACTCCTACGAGCAGTACTTC.